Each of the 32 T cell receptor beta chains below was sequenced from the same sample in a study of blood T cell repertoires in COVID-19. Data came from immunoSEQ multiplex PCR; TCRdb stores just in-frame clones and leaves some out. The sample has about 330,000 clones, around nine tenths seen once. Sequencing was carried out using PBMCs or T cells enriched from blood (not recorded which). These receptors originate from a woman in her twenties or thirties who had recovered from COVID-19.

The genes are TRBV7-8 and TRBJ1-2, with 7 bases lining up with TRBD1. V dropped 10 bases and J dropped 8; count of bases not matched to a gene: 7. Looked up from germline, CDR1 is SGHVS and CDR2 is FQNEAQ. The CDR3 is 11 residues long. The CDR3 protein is CATQTGLGYTF. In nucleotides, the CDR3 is TGTGCCACCCAGACAGGGCTGGGCTACACCTTC. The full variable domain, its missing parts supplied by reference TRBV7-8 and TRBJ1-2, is GAGVSQSPRYKVAKRGQDVALRCDPISGHVSLFWYQQALGQGPEFLTYFQNEAQLDKSGLPSDRFFAERPEGSVSTLKIQRTQQEDSAVYLCATQTGLGYTFGSGTRLTVV.

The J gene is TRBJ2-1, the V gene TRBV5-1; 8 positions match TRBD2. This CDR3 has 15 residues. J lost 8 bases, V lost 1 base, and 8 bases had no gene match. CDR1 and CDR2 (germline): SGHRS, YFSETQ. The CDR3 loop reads CASSLRPGGLDEQFF. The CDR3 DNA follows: TGCGCCAGCAGCTTGCGTCCGGGGGGGTTGGATGAGCAGTTCTTC. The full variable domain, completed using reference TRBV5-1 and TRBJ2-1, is KAGVTQTPRYLIKTRGQQVTLSCSPISGHRSVSWYQQTPGQGLQFLFEYFSETQRNKGNFPGRFSGRQFSNSRSEMNVSTLELGDSALYLCASSLRPGGLDEQFFGPGTRLTVL.

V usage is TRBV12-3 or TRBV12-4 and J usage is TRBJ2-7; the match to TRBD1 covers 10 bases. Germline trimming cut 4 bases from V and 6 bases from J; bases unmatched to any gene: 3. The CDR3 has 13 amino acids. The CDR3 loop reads CASSYGQGGEQYF. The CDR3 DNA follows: TGTGCCAGCAGTTATGGACAGGGGGGCGAGCAGTACTTC.

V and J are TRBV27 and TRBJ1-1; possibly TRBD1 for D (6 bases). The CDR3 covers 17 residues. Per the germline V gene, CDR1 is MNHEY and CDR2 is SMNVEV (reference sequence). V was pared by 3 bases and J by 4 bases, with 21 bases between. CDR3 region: CASSFLYRRGVGTEAFF. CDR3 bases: TGTGCCAGCAGTTTTTTGTATCGCAGGGGCGTAGGCACTGAAGCTTTCTTT.

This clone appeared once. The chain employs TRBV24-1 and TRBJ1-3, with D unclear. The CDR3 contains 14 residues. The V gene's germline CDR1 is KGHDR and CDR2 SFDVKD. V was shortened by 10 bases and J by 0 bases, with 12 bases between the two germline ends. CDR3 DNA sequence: TGTGCCACGAAACAGAATTTCTCTGGAAACACCATATATTTT. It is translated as CATKQNFSGNTIYF.

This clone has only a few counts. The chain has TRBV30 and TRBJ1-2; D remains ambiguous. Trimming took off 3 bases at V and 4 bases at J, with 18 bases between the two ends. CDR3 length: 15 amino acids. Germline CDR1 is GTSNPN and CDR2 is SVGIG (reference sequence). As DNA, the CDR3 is TGTGCCTGGAGCCTGGGAGAAGGGAGGATCTATGGCTACACCTTC. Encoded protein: CAWSLGEGRIYGYTF.

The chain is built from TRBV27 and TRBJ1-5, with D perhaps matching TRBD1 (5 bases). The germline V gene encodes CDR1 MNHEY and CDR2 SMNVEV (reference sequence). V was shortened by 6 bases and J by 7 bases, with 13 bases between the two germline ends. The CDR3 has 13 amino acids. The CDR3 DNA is TGTGCCAGCAGCTGGGGGGGGGTCCAGCCCCAGCATTTT. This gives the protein CASSWGGVQPQHF.

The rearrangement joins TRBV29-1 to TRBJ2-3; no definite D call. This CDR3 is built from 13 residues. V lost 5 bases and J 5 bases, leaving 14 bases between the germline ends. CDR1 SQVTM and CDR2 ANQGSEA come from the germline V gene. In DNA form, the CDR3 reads TGCAGCGTTCGTCTGATGCGCGGAGATACGCAGTATTTT. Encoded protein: CSVRLMRGDTQYF.

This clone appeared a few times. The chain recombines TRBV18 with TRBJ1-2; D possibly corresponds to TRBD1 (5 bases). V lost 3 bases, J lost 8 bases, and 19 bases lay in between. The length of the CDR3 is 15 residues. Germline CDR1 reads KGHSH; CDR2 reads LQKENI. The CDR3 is CASSPPMGGTGGYTF. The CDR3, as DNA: TGTGCCAGCTCACCCCCAATGGGGGGGACGGGCGGCTACACCTTC. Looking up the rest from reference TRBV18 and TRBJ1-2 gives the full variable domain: NAGVMQNPRHLVRRRGQEARLRCSPMKGHSHVYWYRQLPEEGLKFMVYLQKENIIDESGMPKERFSAEFPKEGPSILRIQQVVRGDSAAYFCASSPPMGGTGGYTFGSGTRLTVV.

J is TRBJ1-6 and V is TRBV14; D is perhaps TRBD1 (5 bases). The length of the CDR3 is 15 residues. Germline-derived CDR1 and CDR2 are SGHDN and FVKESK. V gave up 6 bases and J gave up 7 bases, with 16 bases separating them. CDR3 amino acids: CASSAIGGLNSPLHF. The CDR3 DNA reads TGTGCCAGCAGTGCAATCGGGGGTCTAAATTCACCCCTCCACTTT.

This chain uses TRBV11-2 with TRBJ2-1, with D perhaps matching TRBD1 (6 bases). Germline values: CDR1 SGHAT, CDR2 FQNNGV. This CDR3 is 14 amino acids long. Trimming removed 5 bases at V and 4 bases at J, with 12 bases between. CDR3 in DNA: TGTGCCAGCAGCAGAGCCGGGACATACAATGAGCAGTTCTTC. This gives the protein CASSRAGTYNEQFF.

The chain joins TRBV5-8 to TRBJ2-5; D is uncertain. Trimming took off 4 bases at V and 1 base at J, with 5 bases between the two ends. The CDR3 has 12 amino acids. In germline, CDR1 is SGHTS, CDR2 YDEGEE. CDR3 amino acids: CASSASQETQYF. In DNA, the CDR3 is TGTGCCAGCAGCGCGAGCCAAGAGACCCAGTACTTC.

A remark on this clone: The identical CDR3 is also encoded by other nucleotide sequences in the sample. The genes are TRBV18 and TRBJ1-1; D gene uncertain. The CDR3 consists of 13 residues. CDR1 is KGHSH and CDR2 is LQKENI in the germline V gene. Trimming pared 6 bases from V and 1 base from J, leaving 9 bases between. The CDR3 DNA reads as TGTGCCAGCTCGCCCGGGAGGAACACTGAAGCTTTCTTT. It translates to CASSPGRNTEAFF.

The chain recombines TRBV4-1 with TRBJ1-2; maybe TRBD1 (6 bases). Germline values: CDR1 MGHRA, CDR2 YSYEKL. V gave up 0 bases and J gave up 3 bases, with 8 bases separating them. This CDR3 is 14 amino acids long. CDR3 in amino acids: CASSQENRDYGYTF. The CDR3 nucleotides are TGCGCCAGCAGCCAAGAGAACAGGGACTATGGCTACACCTTC.

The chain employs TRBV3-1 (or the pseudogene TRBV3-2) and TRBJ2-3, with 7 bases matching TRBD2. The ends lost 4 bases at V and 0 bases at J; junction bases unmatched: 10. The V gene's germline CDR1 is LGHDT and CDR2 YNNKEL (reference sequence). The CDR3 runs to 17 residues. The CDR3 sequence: CASSPGRGRESTDTQYF. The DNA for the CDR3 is TGTGCCAGCAGCCCAGGGAGGGGCAGGGAAAGCACAGATACGCAGTATTTT.

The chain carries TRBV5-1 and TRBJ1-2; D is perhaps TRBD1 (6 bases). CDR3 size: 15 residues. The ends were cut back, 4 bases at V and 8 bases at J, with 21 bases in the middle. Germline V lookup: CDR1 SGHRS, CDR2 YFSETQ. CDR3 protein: CASSPTGGGASGYTF. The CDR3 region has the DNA TGCGCCAGCAGCCCCACTGGCGGGGGCGCGAGCGGCTACACCTTC. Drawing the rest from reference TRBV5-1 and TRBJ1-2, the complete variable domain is KAGVTQTPRYLIKTRGQQVTLSCSPISGHRSVSWYQQTPGQGLQFLFEYFSETQRNKGNFPGRFSGRQFSNSRSEMNVSTLELGDSALYLCASSPTGGGASGYTFGSGTRLTVV.

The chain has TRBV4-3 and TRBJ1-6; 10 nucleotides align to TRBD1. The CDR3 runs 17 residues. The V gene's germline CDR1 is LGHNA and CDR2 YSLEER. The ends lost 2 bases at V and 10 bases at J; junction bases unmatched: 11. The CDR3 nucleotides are TGCGCCAGCAGCCAAACCGGGACAGGGGTTATAGGGTCACCCCTCCACTTT. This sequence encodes CASSQTGTGVIGSPLHF.

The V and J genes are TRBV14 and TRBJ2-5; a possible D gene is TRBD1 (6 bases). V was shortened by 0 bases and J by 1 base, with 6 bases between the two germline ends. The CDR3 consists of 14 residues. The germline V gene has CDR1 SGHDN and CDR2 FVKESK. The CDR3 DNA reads TGTGCCAGCAGCCAAGAAGGGGGCCAAGAGACCCAGTACTTC. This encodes CASSQEGGQETQYF.

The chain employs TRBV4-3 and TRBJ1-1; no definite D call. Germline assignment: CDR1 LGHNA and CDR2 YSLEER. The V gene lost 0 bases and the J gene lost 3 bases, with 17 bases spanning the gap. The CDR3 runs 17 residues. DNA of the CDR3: TGCGCCAGCAGCCAAGATGGCGGGTTCTGGGCGGACACTGAAGCTTTCTTT. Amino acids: CASSQDGGFWADTEAFF.

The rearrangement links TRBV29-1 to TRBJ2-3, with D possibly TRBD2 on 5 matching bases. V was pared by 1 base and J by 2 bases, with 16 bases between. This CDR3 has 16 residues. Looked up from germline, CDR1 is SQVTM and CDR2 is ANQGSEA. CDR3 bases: TGCAGCGTTGAAGGGGTGGCAGGTGGACTCACAGATACGCAGTATTTT. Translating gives CSVEGVAGGLTDTQYF.

CDR3 DNA sequence: TGCAGCGTTCGACAGGGGGAGCAGTACTTC. Translated, it gives CSVRQGEQYF. This rearrangement joins TRBV29-1 to TRBJ2-7; 8 bases are shared with TRBD1. Trimming took 5 bases from V and 7 from J; bases not matched to a gene: 1. The germline CDR1 and CDR2 sequences are SQVTM and ANQGSEA. The CDR3 covers 10 residues.

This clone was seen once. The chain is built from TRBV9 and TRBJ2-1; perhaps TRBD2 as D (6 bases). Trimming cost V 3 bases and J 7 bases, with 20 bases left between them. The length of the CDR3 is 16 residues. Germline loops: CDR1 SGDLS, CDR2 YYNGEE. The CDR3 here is CASSGPRGGLGNEQFF. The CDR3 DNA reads TGTGCCAGCAGCGGCCCGCGTGGAGGGTTGGGGAATGAGCAGTTCTTC.

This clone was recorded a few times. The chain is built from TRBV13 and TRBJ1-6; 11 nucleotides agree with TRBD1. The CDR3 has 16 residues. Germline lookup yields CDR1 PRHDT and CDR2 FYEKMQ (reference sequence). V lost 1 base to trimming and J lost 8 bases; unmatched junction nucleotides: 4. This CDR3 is CASSLARTGGDSPLHF. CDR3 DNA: TGTGCCAGCAGCTTAGCCCGGACAGGGGGCGATTCACCCCTCCACTTT.

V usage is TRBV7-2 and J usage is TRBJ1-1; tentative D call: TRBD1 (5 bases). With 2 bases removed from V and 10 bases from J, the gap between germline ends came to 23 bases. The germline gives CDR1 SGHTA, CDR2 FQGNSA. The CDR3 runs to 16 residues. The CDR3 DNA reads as TGTGCCAGCAGCTTATCTAGGGGAGGCCAAGGGGAGAGAGCTTTCTTT. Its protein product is CASSLSRGGQGERAFF.

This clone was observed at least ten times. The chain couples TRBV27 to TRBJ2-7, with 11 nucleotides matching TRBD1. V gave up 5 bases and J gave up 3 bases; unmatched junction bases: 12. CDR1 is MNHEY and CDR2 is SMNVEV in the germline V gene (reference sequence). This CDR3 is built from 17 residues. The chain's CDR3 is CASSDAPMGTGGYEQYF. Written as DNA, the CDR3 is TGTGCCAGCAGTGACGCCCCGATGGGGACAGGGGGCTACGAGCAGTACTTC.

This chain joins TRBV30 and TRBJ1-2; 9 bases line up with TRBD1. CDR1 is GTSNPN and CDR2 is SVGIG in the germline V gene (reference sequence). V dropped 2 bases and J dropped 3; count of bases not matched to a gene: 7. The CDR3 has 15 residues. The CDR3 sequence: CAWSYRDRAYYGYTF. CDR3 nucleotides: TGTGCCTGGAGTTACCGGGACAGGGCTTACTATGGCTACACCTTC.

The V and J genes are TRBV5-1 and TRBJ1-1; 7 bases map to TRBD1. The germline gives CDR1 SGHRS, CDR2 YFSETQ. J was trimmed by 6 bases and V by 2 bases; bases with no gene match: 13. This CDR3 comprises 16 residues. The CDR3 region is CASSLPGGTERAEAFF. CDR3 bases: TGCGCCAGCAGCTTACCTGGAGGGACAGAAAGGGCTGAAGCTTTCTTT.

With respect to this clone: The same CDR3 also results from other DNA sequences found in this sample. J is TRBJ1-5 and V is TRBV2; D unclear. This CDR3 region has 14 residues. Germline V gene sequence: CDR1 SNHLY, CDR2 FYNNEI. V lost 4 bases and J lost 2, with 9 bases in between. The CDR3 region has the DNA TGTGCCAGCAGTGTTTTGGGAGGCAATCAGCCCCAGCATTTT. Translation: CASSVLGGNQPQHF.

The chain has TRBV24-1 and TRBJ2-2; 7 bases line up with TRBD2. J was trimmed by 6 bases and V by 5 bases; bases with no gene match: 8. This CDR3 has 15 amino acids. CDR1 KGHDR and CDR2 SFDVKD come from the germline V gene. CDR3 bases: TGTGCCACCAGTGCGGCGGGGGATTCCTCCGGGGAGCTGTTTTTT. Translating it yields CATSAAGDSSGELFF.

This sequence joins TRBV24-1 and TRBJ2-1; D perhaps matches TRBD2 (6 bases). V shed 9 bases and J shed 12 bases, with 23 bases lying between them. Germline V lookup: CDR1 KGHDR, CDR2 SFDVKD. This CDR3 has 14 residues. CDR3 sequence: CATGTPTDPLVQFF. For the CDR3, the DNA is TGTGCCACCGGGACTCCGACCGACCCCCTAGTGCAGTTCTTC.

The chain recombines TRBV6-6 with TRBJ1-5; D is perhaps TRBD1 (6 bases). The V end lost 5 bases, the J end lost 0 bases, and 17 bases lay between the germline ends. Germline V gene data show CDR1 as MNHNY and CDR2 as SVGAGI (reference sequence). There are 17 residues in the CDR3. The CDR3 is CASSRATGTHSNQPQHF. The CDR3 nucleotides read TGTGCCAGCAGTCGCGCGACCGGGACACATAGCAATCAGCCCCAGCATTTT.

Written as DNA, the CDR3 is TGTGCCAGCAGTTATTTAGGGAGAGGCACTGAAGCTTTCTTT. As protein: CASSYLGRGTEAFF. The chain links TRBV6-5 to TRBJ1-1; the D is unclear. Germline loops: CDR1 MNHEY, CDR2 SVGAGI. Trimming removed 3 bases from V and 4 bases from J, with 12 bases in between. The CDR3 consists of 14 residues.